These 25 T cell receptor beta chains came from one sample sequenced in a study of shared clonotypes between healthy human individuals. Assay used: immunoSEQ multiplex PCR; TCRdb lists only in-frame clones, some missing. The sample holds 2 million to 2.5 million clones, roughly 95% seen once. The sample was naive CD4+ T cells sorted from blood. This sample's subset: CD45RA+ positively selected. These receptors came from a man younger than 35 in good health.

This clone showed up just once. This chain joins TRBV5-3 and TRBJ1-6; unclear D gene. TRBV5-3 is an open reading frame whose function is uncertain. V lost 4 bases to trimming and J lost 8 bases, with 22 bases between them. The CDR3 consists of 17 residues. This CDR3 reads CARSPMPPESADSPLHF. The CDR3 DNA is TGTGCCAGAAGCCCTATGCCGCCTGAGTCAGCGGATTCACCCCTCCACTTT.

The V call is TRBV30, the J call TRBJ1-1; no clear D gene. Trimming pared 3 bases from V and 2 bases from J, leaving 7 bases between. CDR1 and CDR2 (germline): GTSNPN, SVGIG (reference sequence). The CDR3 has 12 amino acids. For the CDR3, the DNA is TGTGCCTGGAGGGTTTCTAACACTGAAGCTTTCTTT. Residues: CAWRVSNTEAFF.

The J gene is TRBJ1-2, the V gene TRBV5-4; TRBD1 might be the D (5 bases). V was shortened by 6 bases and J by 8 bases, with 20 bases between the two germline ends. Germline V CDR1 and CDR2: SGHNT, YYREEE (reference sequence). This CDR3 comprises 14 residues. CDR3 sequence reads: CASTPRQGPGGYTF. The CDR3 coding sequence is TGTGCCAGCACCCCCCGCCAGGGCCCGGGGGGCTACACCTTC.

The chain is built from TRBV6-5 and TRBJ2-7; no clear D gene. Trimming took 3 bases from V and 6 from J, leaving 12 bases between them. The CDR3 length is 13 residues. Germline loops: CDR1 MNHEY, CDR2 SVGAGI. The CDR3 nucleotides read TGTGCCAGCAGTTATTTGGGCAAGAGCGAGCAGTACTTC. It codes for CASSYLGKSEQYF.

This clone appeared a single time. J is TRBJ1-6 and V is TRBV7-8; no clear D gene. The V gene's germline CDR1 is SGHVS and CDR2 FQNEAQ. The CDR3 is 16 residues long. V was clipped by 0 bases and J by 6 bases, with 12 bases between them. Here the CDR3 reads CASSLATTAGNSPLHF. For the CDR3, the DNA is TGTGCCAGCAGCTTAGCGACCACAGCCGGTAATTCACCCCTCCACTTT.

The chain uses TRBV6-1 and TRBJ2-3; D may be TRBD1 (6 bases). V lost 1 base and J lost 1, with 15 bases in between. CDR1 and CDR2 from the germline V gene are MNHNS and SASEGT. The CDR3 spans 17 residues. The CDR3 loop reads CASSEGVGGFGTDTQYF. DNA of the CDR3: TGTGCCAGCAGTGAAGGTGTAGGGGGTTTTGGCACAGATACGCAGTATTTT.

The J gene is TRBJ2-7, the V gene TRBV4-1, with D tentatively TRBD2 (5 bases). The ends were cut back, 0 bases at V and 2 bases at J, with 11 bases in the middle. The CDR3 is made up of 15 amino acids. Germline V lookup: CDR1 MGHRA, CDR2 YSYEKL. The CDR3 nucleotides read TGCGCCAGCAGCCAAGATCTGCCGCGGGCCTACGAGCAGTACTTC. Translating gives CASSQDLPRAYEQYF.

The chain joins TRBV25-1 to TRBJ2-7, with 11 bases matching TRBD1. CDR3 size: 18 residues. Germline CDR1 reads MGHDK; CDR2 reads SYGVNS. V trimming: 5 bases; J trimming: 0 bases; junction bases outside the gene matches: 12. CDR3 region: CASSRTGGLSMDSYEQYF. The CDR3 DNA reads TGTGCCAGCAGTAGGACAGGGGGCCTATCCATGGACTCCTACGAGCAGTACTTC.

This chain connects TRBV15 to TRBJ2-5; a possible D gene is TRBD2 (5 bases). CDR1 and CDR2 from the germline V gene are LNHNV and YYDKDF (reference sequence). The length of the CDR3 is 16 residues. V lost 3 bases, J lost 3 bases, and 17 bases lay in between. The CDR3 region is CATSRRVVAPEETQYF. The CDR3 nucleotides are TGTGCCACCAGCAGGAGGGTGGTAGCGCCTGAAGAGACCCAGTACTTC.

J is TRBJ2-3 and V is TRBV18; D is unclear. The CDR3 sequence is 15 residues long. Germline V lookup: CDR1 KGHSH, CDR2 LQKENI. Trimming stripped 3 bases from V and 2 bases from J, with 12 bases between. Here the CDR3 reads CASSPTAKYTDTQYF. The CDR3 nucleotides read TGTGCCAGCTCACCGACGGCGAAATACACAGATACGCAGTATTTT.

V and J are TRBV18 and TRBJ2-7; D is tentatively TRBD1 or TRBD2 (6 bases each). The CDR3 has 15 residues. The germline V gene encodes CDR1 KGHSH and CDR2 LQKENI. V shed 3 bases and J shed 3 bases, with 15 bases lying between them. CDR3 sequence: CASSPATGGGYEQYF. The CDR3 region has the DNA TGTGCCAGCTCACCTGCTACCGGAGGGGGCTACGAGCAGTACTTC.

The chain employs TRBV6-5 and TRBJ2-2; D is uncertain. The CDR3 is made up of 14 amino acids. Germline V gene sequence: CDR1 MNHEY, CDR2 SVGAGI. Between the trimmed V and J ends, which lost 6 bases and 4 bases, there was a span of 12 bases. As DNA, the CDR3 is TGTGCCAGCAGCCCTAACACCTTCACCGGGGAGCTGTTTTTT. Translation gives CASSPNTFTGELFF.

The V and J genes are TRBV7-9 and TRBJ1-3, with 9 bases fitting TRBD1. Looked up from germline, CDR1 is SEHNR and CDR2 is FQNEAQ (reference sequence). There are 14 residues in the CDR3. The ends lost 3 bases at V and 5 bases at J; junction bases unmatched: 2. The CDR3 DNA reads TGTGCCAGCAGCTTCGGACAGGGGCGAAACACCATATATTTT. It yields the protein CASSFGQGRNTIYF.

This clone occurred once. The chain is built from TRBV5-6 and TRBJ1-6, with D hard to call. This CDR3 has 13 amino acids. V lost 1 base and J 7 bases, leaving 6 bases between the germline ends. Germline V gene data show CDR1 as SGHDT and CDR2 as YYEEEE. Here the CDR3 reads CASSLLWNSPLHF. CDR3 DNA: TGTGCCAGCAGCTTGCTGTGGAATTCACCCCTCCACTTT.

V and J are TRBV19 and TRBJ2-7; 8 nucleotides align to TRBD1. The trim removed 6 bases at V and 2 bases at J, leaving 12 bases unmatched. The germline V gene encodes CDR1 LNHDA and CDR2 SQIVND (reference sequence). The CDR3 loop spans 16 amino acids. The CDR3 DNA sequence: TGTGCCAGTAGCCTGCTGACAGGGGTAGCGCCCTACGAGCAGTACTTC. As protein: CASSLLTGVAPYEQYF.

The rearrangement joins TRBV7-2 to TRBJ2-7; a possible D gene is TRBD1 (6 bases). The CDR3 covers 15 residues. The V gene lost 1 base and the J gene lost 2 bases, with 12 bases spanning the gap. Germline loops: CDR1 SGHTA, CDR2 FQGNSA. The CDR3 DNA follows: TGTGCCAGCAGCTTAGTTCTGGACAGTACCTACGAGCAGTACTTC. As protein: CASSLVLDSTYEQYF.

The chain carries TRBV28 and TRBJ2-1, with 7 positions matching TRBD2. CDR1 and CDR2 from the germline V gene are MDHEN and SYDVKM. CDR3 length: 16 amino acids. V shed 1 base and J 8 bases; nucleotides not matched to a gene: 11. CDR3 nucleotides: TGTGCCAGCAGTTTATCGGAACTAGCGATCTCCCATGAGCAGTTCTTC. Residues: CASSLSELAISHEQFF.

V and J are TRBV6-1 and TRBJ2-3; D assignment may be TRBD1 or TRBD2 (6 bases each). Between the trimmed V and J ends, which lost 2 bases and 1 base, there was a span of 13 bases. This CDR3 spans 16 amino acids. Germline assignment: CDR1 MNHNS and CDR2 SASEGT. In nucleotides, the CDR3 is TGTGCCAGCAGTGAACGGGGGCTAGCAGGCACAGATACGCAGTATTTT. Translation: CASSERGLAGTDTQYF.

The chain combines TRBV6-1 with TRBJ2-7; no firm D call. The CDR3 is 13 residues long. Trimming stripped 1 base from V and 6 bases from J, with 10 bases between. The germline gives CDR1 MNHNS, CDR2 SASEGT. The CDR3 nucleotides are TGTGCCAGCAGTGAAGGGATCCCCGGCGAGCAGTACTTC. Amino acids: CASSEGIPGEQYF.

This rearrangement joins TRBV20-1 to TRBJ1-4; D ambiguous. The CDR3 covers 11 residues. The germline V and J ends were trimmed by 0 bases and 13 bases, with 9 bases remaining between them. In germline, CDR1 is DFQATT, CDR2 SNEGSKA (reference sequence). The CDR3 sequence is CSARDLRGLFF. As DNA, the CDR3 is TGCAGTGCTAGAGATTTACGGGGACTGTTTTTT.

The chain has TRBV7-9 and TRBJ1-1; no reliable D call. With 1 base removed from V and 1 base from J, the gap between germline ends came to 7 bases. The CDR3 sequence is 14 residues long. Germline V gives CDR1 SEHNR, CDR2 FQNEAQ (reference sequence). Here the CDR3 DNA reads TGTGCCAGCAGCTTAGAGGGAGCGAACACTGAAGCTTTCTTT. It encodes CASSLEGANTEAFF.

The V call is TRBV6-6, the J call TRBJ2-1, with a possible D match to TRBD1 (6 bases). The V and J ends lost 5 bases and 9 bases respectively, with 14 bases between them. The CDR3 loop spans 13 amino acids. The germline CDR1 and CDR2 sequences are MNHNY and SVGAGI (reference sequence). Here the CDR3 DNA reads TGTGCCAGCAGTCCCCGACAGGCCGCTGAGCAGTTCTTC. Its protein is CASSPRQAAEQFF.

The rearrangement joins TRBV19 to TRBJ2-3; 11 nucleotides agree with TRBD2. Germline V gene data show CDR1 as LNHDA and CDR2 as SQIVND (reference sequence). This CDR3 region has 15 residues. J was trimmed by 6 bases and V by 4 bases; bases with no gene match: 6. This CDR3 reads CASSTPLAGADTQYF. The CDR3, as DNA: TGTGCCAGTAGTACCCCACTAGCGGGGGCGGATACGCAGTATTTT.

The CDR3 region is CASSLGQRNTGELFF. CDR3 DNA: TGTGCCAGCAGCTTGGGGCAGAGGAACACCGGGGAGCTGTTTTTT. The chain has TRBV5-6 and TRBJ2-2; D is uncertain. CDR3 length: 15 amino acids. Germline V gene lookup returns CDR1 SGHDT and CDR2 YYEEEE. Trimming left V 0 bases short and J 1 base short, with 7 bases between.

This clone was seen a few times. The chain couples TRBV6-5 to TRBJ1-2; D is perhaps TRBD1 (6 bases). CDR3 size: 12 residues. Looked up from germline, CDR1 is MNHEY and CDR2 is SVGAGI. Trimming took 4 bases from V and 6 from J, leaving 9 bases between them. The chain's CDR3 is CASSFQGNGYTF. The CDR3, as DNA: TGTGCCAGCAGTTTCCAGGGGAATGGCTACACCTTC.